The 18 T cell receptor beta chains below come from one sample, sequenced in a study of cytotoxic CD8 clonotypes in ibrutinib-treated CLL. Here immunoSEQ multiplex PCR was the method, and the copy in TCRdb shows in-frame clones only, minus some. The repertoire holds roughly 250,000 clones, with under 80% as singletons. The sequencing here drew on PBMCs, taken after 24 months of ibrutinib treatment. Receptors were obtained from a human donor with chronic lymphocytic leukemia.

A note on this clone: At the DNA level, this CDR3 is encoded by other sequences in the same sample as well. The chain employs TRBV27 and TRBJ1-5; perhaps TRBD1 as D (6 bases). Trimming took off 1 base at V and 6 bases at J, with 10 bases between the two ends. The CDR3 totals 14 residues. Germline CDR1 is MNHEY and CDR2 is SMNVEV (reference sequence). The CDR3 reads CASSLWGGGQPQHF. CDR3 DNA sequence: TGTGCCAGCAGTTTATGGGGGGGCGGTCAGCCCCAGCATTTT.

This sequence joins TRBV7-3 and TRBJ2-7, with D possibly being TRBD2 (6 bases). Germline V lookup: CDR1 SGHTA, CDR2 FQGTGA. The CDR3 contains 15 residues. Trimming pared 4 bases from V and 6 bases from J, leaving 19 bases between. The CDR3 spells CASSSTSTSLGEQYF. The CDR3 bases are TGTGCCAGCAGCTCAACTTCGACTAGTCTCGGCGAGCAGTACTTC.

This chain connects TRBV29-1 to TRBJ2-5; D is undetermined. Germline lookup yields CDR1 SQVTM and CDR2 ANQGSEA. V was clipped by 6 bases and J by 2 bases, with 7 bases between them. This CDR3 comprises 11 residues. The CDR3 DNA reads TGCAGCGTCATACCTCAAGAGACCCAGTACTTC. It specifies CSVIPQETQYF.

The chain uses TRBV6-4 and TRBJ2-3, with TRBD2 as a possible D gene (6 bases). Germline V gene lookup returns CDR1 MRHNA and CDR2 SNTAGT. Trimming removed 6 bases from V and 0 bases from J, with 16 bases in between. The length of the CDR3 is 16 residues. Written as DNA, the CDR3 is TGTGCCAGCAGCCTTTATGGGACTTCCAGCACAGATACGCAGTATTTT. The encoded protein is CASSLYGTSSTDTQYF.

This clone was seen only a few times. J is TRBJ1-2 and V is TRBV6-6; no definite D call. This CDR3 contains 12 residues. Germline V gene data show CDR1 as MNHNY and CDR2 as SVGAGI (reference sequence). Trimming left V 3 bases short and J 8 bases short, with 10 bases between. The CDR3 spells CASSYSWEGYTF. The CDR3 bases are TGTGCCAGCAGTTATTCGTGGGAGGGCTACACCTTC.

The chain employs TRBV5-1 and TRBJ2-7; 8 nucleotides align to TRBD2. The CDR3 consists of 13 residues. Losses at the gene ends were 4 bases for V and 3 bases for J; bases not matched to a gene: 3. CDR1 and CDR2 (germline): SGHRS, YFSETQ. CDR3 amino acids: CASSHSGNYEQYF. CDR3 nucleotides: TGCGCCAGCAGCCATAGCGGGAACTACGAGCAGTACTTC.

The V call is TRBV5-1, the J call TRBJ2-2; a weak D match, TRBD2 (6 bases). The germline V gene encodes CDR1 SGHRS and CDR2 YFSETQ. The CDR3 loop spans 17 amino acids. The V end was cut by 4 bases, the J end by 4 bases, with 20 bases between. The CDR3 loop is CASSPINLARATGELFF. CDR3 nucleotide sequence: TGCGCCAGCAGCCCCATCAATCTAGCGAGGGCCACCGGGGAGCTGTTTTTT. Variable domain in full (rest from reference TRBV5-1 and TRBJ2-2): KAGVTQTPRYLIKTRGQQVTLSCSPISGHRSVSWYQQTPGQGLQFLFEYFSETQRNKGNFPGRFSGRQFSNSRSEMNVSTLELGDSALYLCASSPINLARATGELFFGEGSRLTVL.

The chain is built from TRBV28 and TRBJ2-7; possibly TRBD2 for D (5 bases). The CDR3 has 15 amino acids. Trimming removed 7 bases at V and 1 base at J, with 17 bases between. In germline, CDR1 is MDHEN, CDR2 SYDVKM. CDR3 sequence reads: CASTSAPGLSYEQYF. In DNA form, the CDR3 reads TGTGCCAGCACCTCGGCCCCGGGATTATCCTACGAGCAGTACTTC.

Only a few counts were recorded for this clone. The chain employs TRBV28 and TRBJ1-2; D may be TRBD1 (5 bases). CDR1 and CDR2 from the germline V gene are MDHEN and SYDVKM. The CDR3 contains 12 residues. The V end lost 6 bases, the J end lost 7 bases, and 12 bases lay between the germline ends. CDR3 in DNA: TGTGCCAGCAGCCCACAGGCACTTGGCTACACCTTC. Its translation is CASSPQALGYTF.

A few counts support this clone. J is TRBJ2-1 and V is TRBV5-1; 12 bases line up with TRBD2. The CDR3 length is 17 residues. After removal of 4 bases from V and 5 bases from J, the junction contained 10 bases not matched to a gene. Germline V gene sequence: CDR1 SGHRS, CDR2 YFSETQ. Written as DNA, the CDR3 is TGCGCCAGCAGCAAATTCTCGACTAGCGGGAGCGACAATGAGCAGTTCTTC. Its translation is CASSKFSTSGSDNEQFF. The complete variable domain, with remaining parts taken from reference TRBV5-1 and TRBJ2-1, reads KAGVTQTPRYLIKTRGQQVTLSCSPISGHRSVSWYQQTPGQGLQFLFEYFSETQRNKGNFPGRFSGRQFSNSRSEMNVSTLELGDSALYLCASSKFSTSGSDNEQFFGPGTRLTVL.

The genes are TRBV11-3 and TRBJ1-1; tentatively, D is TRBD1 (5 bases). Germline CDR1 and CDR2: SGHNT and YENEEA. V lost 5 bases and J 4 bases, leaving 14 bases between the germline ends. The CDR3 contains 14 residues. Written as DNA, the CDR3 is TGTGCCAGCAGCCAAGAGGGTAGGGGCACTGAAGCTTTCTTT. Translated: CASSQEGRGTEAFF.

This clone was detected a few times. J is TRBJ1-2 and V is TRBV2; D remains ambiguous. CDR1 is SNHLY, CDR2 FYNNEI, per germline. CDR3 length: 13 residues. With 4 bases removed from V and 8 bases from J, the gap between germline ends came to 14 bases. The CDR3: CASSAGRVNGYTF. The CDR3 DNA follows: TGTGCCAGCAGTGCCGGGAGGGTTAACGGCTACACCTTC.

Notes on this clone: One junction end disagrees with the germline gene, perhaps due to a read error. The chain combines TRBV2 with TRBJ1-4, with unresolved D. This CDR3 is built from 12 residues. Germline loops: CDR1 SNHLY, CDR2 FYNNEI. CDR3 bases: TGTGCCAGCAGGGAAGAAAAGGAAAAACTGTTTTTT. Its protein is CASREEKEKLFF.

The chain couples TRBV7-2 to TRBJ2-6; no clear D gene. V gave up 1 base and J gave up 4 bases, with 8 bases separating them. The CDR3 runs to 15 residues. CDR1 is SGHTA and CDR2 is FQGNSA in the germline V gene. CDR3 coding DNA: TGTGCCAGCAGCTTAGGCCTTTCAGGGGCCAACGTCCTGACTTTC. It translates to CASSLGLSGANVLTF.

CDR3 in amino acids: CASSRGLYEQYF. In DNA form, the CDR3 reads TGTGCCAGCAGCAGGGGGCTGTACGAGCAGTACTTC. The chain carries TRBV7-2 and TRBJ2-7; TRBD1 matches at 7 bases. Trimming cost V 5 bases and J 4 bases; bases outside gene matches: 2. The CDR3 length is 12 residues. Looked up from germline, CDR1 is SGHTA and CDR2 is FQGNSA.

This clone has just a few counts. The rearrangement joins TRBV5-6 to TRBJ1-3, with a weak D call TRBD1 (6 bases). This CDR3 is built from 14 residues. The ends were cut back, 4 bases at V and 2 bases at J, with 10 bases in the middle. Per the germline V gene, CDR1 is SGHDT and CDR2 is YYEEEE. CDR3 loop: CASSKTGPGNTIYF. CDR3 in DNA: TGTGCCAGCAGCAAGACAGGCCCTGGAAACACCATATATTTT.

The genes are TRBV6-5 and TRBJ2-7; D might be TRBD1 (6 bases). Germline V CDR1 and CDR2: MNHEY, SVGAGI. The V end was cut by 8 bases, the J end by 7 bases, with 21 bases between. There are 14 residues in the CDR3. The CDR3: CASRWIQGLGEQYF. In DNA form, the CDR3 reads TGTGCCAGCCGATGGATACAGGGCTTGGGGGAGCAGTACTTC.

About this clone: The sample holds other DNA sequences that translate to the same CDR3. This chain joins TRBV20-1 and TRBJ2-2; D ambiguous. The ends were cut back, 0 bases at V and 4 bases at J, with 0 bases in the middle. The V gene's germline CDR1 is DFQATT and CDR2 SNEGSKA (reference sequence). This CDR3 is built from 11 residues. CDR3 sequence (DNA): TGCAGTGCTAGAGACACCGGGGAGCTGTTTTTT. Encoded protein: CSARDTGELFF.